The clone carrying this T cell receptor beta chain was seen a few times. This entry comes from a study of T cells in Graves' hyperthyroidism and ophthalmopathy. Amplified regions were TCR beta CDR3 sequences from RNA transcripts. HTBI primers were the set used in a first-round RT-PCR of the TCR CDR3. TCRdb independently ran MiXCR on the multiplex PCR reads; one entry per CDR3 protein. This table has 750,000 to 900,000 distinct CDR3 sequences, over 35% appearing once. This CDR3 spans 15 amino acids. CDR1 is DFQATT and CDR2 is SNEGSKA in the germline V gene (reference sequence). V was cut by 0 bases and J by 4 bases, with 15 bases left in between.

This sequence joins TRBV20-1 and TRBJ1-1; D is undetermined. The sample taken for sequencing was blood. This receptor was identified in a man between 18 and 35 years old with Graves' hyperthyroidism. CDR3 DNA: TGCAGTGCTAGAGACCTATCCCTCGGGCGCACTGAAGCTTTCTTT. Its protein product is CSARDLSLGRTEAFF.